Each of the 3 T cell receptor beta chains below was sequenced from the same sample in a study of cytotoxic CD8 clonotypes in ibrutinib-treated CLL. The assay was immunoSEQ multiplex PCR, and TCRdb's table has in-frame clones only and misses some. The data contain some 24,000 clones, approximately 80% of them singletons. The source was PBMCs, collected before ibrutinib treatment. The origin of the receptors is a human donor with chronic lymphocytic leukemia.

The chain has TRBV6-5 and TRBJ1-1, with TRBD1 matching over 8 bases. The trim removed 0 bases at V and 4 bases at J, leaving 7 bases unmatched. Germline V lookup: CDR1 MNHEY, CDR2 SVGAGI. This CDR3 region has 16 residues. CDR3 protein: CASSYSQGQAFTEAFF. For the CDR3, the DNA is TGTGCCAGCAGTTACTCACAGGGACAGGCCTTCACTGAAGCTTTCTTT.

The table lists this clone with a few counts. J is TRBJ2-1 and V is TRBV5-1; D is undetermined. CDR1 is SGHRS and CDR2 is YFSETQ in the germline V gene. The V and J ends lost 1 base and 4 bases respectively, with 3 bases between them. This CDR3 spans 12 amino acids. CDR3: CASSLQYNEQFF. CDR3 nucleotides: TGCGCCAGCAGCTTGCAATACAATGAGCAGTTCTTC.

The chain combines TRBV5-8 with TRBJ1-5, with D uncertain. V lost 7 bases to trimming and J lost 1 base, with 3 bases between them. CDR1 is SGHTS and CDR2 is YDEGEE in the germline V gene. The CDR3 loop spans 11 amino acids. The CDR3 region has the DNA TGTGCCAGCGAGAGCAATCAGCCCCAGCATTTT. It is translated as CASESNQPQHF.